The 30 T cell receptor beta chains below were found in one sample sequenced in a study of T cell changes during pregnancy in multiple sclerosis (dated by TCRdb to between 2018 and 2021). The library was generated by the immunoSEQ multiplex PCR assay. TCRdb re-hosts the immuneACCESS table, in-frame sequences only. Its copies lack some clones; in the studies checked, an unresolved V gene accounts for under half of them, and the cause for the rest is not known. The sample has 60,000 to 75,000 clones on record, 92% of them singletons. 2% of the sample is held by the ten biggest clonotypes. Source: peripheral blood, taken in the second trimester of pregnancy. Receptor source: a female donor with multiple sclerosis, enrolled in a pregnancy study.

CDR3 nucleotide sequence: TGTGCCAGCGGTTTCCGTAGCTCCTACAATGAGCAGTTCTTC. This codes for CASGFRSSYNEQFF. The chain recombines TRBV7-2 with TRBJ2-1, with D uncertain. V lost 8 bases, J lost 0 bases, and 11 bases lay in between. CDR3 length: 14 residues. From germline, CDR1 is SGHTA and CDR2 FQGNSA.

The V call is TRBV28, the J call TRBJ2-3; possibly TRBD1 for D (6 bases). Germline V CDR1 and CDR2: MDHEN, SYDVKM. V lost 5 bases and J lost 3, with 21 bases in between. The CDR3 length is 17 residues. The CDR3 loop is CASSTPPGHQATDTQYF. CDR3 DNA: TGTGCCAGCAGTACCCCCCCGGGACACCAAGCAACAGATACGCAGTATTTT. Together with reference TRBV28 and TRBJ2-3, the CDR3 gives the full variable domain: DVKVTQSSRYLVKRTGEKVFLECVQDMDHENMFWYRQDPGLGLRLIYFSYDVKMKEKGDIPEGYSVSREKKERFSLILESASTNQTSMYLCASSTPPGHQATDTQYFGPGTRLTVL.

J is TRBJ2-5 and V is TRBV7-9, with D tentatively TRBD2 (6 bases). There are 15 residues in the CDR3. Germline V gives CDR1 SEHNR, CDR2 FQNEAQ (reference sequence). Trimming removed 0 bases from V and 1 base from J, with 9 bases in between. The CDR3 spells CASSLASAGQETQYF. As DNA, the CDR3 is TGTGCCAGCAGCTTAGCGTCAGCGGGCCAAGAGACCCAGTACTTC.

The chain couples TRBV19 to TRBJ2-7; possible D gene TRBD1, 6 bases. Germline-derived CDR1 and CDR2 are LNHDA and SQIVND (reference sequence). The CDR3 extends over 12 amino acids. V lost 6 bases and J 7 bases, leaving 13 bases between the germline ends. The CDR3 nucleotides are TGTGCCAGTAGCAATACAGGGTGGGAGCAGTACTTC. It translates to CASSNTGWEQYF. Full variable domain (outside the CDR3, taken from reference TRBV19 and TRBJ2-7): DGGITQSPKYLFRKEGQNVTLSCEQNLNHDAMYWYRQDPGQGLRLIYYSQIVNDFQKGDIAEGYSVSREKKESFPLTVTSAQKNPTAFYLCASSNTGWEQYFGPGTRLTVT.

The rearrangement joins TRBV27 to TRBJ2-3; TRBD2 agrees at 10 bases. Trimming at V came to 5 bases and at J to 2 bases, leaving 4 bases not matched to a gene. Germline loops: CDR1 MNHEY, CDR2 SMNVEV (reference sequence). This CDR3 comprises 15 residues. Written as DNA, the CDR3 is TGTGCCAGCAGTCAACTAGCGGGATTCACAGATACGCAGTATTTT. It encodes CASSQLAGFTDTQYF.

V gene TRBV27 combines with J gene TRBJ1-2; 7 bases are shared with TRBD1. CDR3 length: 15 amino acids. Germline V gives CDR1 MNHEY, CDR2 SMNVEV (reference sequence). V was pared by 5 bases and J by 2 bases, with 8 bases of the junction left unmatched. This CDR3 reads CASSQRAGGNYGYTF. The CDR3 DNA reads TGTGCCAGCAGTCAACGGGCAGGGGGAAACTATGGCTACACCTTC.

The V and J genes are TRBV27 and TRBJ1-2, with D maybe TRBD1 (6 bases). The germline V and J ends were trimmed by 6 bases and 1 base, with 33 bases remaining between them. The CDR3 spans 21 residues. Germline lookup yields CDR1 MNHEY and CDR2 SMNVEV (reference sequence). The CDR3 loop is CASSKNGGLGTFLRDNYGYTF. The CDR3 DNA reads TGTGCCAGCAGCAAGAACGGCGGGTTAGGGACATTCCTCAGGGATAACTATGGCTACACCTTC.

The CDR3 loop reads CASMTGGSTDTQYF. CDR3 coding DNA: TGTGCCAGCATGACAGGGGGAAGCACAGATACGCAGTATTTT. J is TRBJ2-3 and V is TRBV28; 9 bases align to TRBD1. The CDR3 extends over 14 amino acids. Germline CDR1 reads MDHEN; CDR2 reads SYDVKM. The junction had 2 bases not matched to a gene; V was cut back by 7 bases and J by 0 bases.

The chain joins TRBV11-2 to TRBJ2-7; TRBD2 aligns across 8 bases. With V trimmed by 1 base and J by 2 bases, 4 bases remained unmatched. Per the germline V gene, CDR1 is SGHAT and CDR2 is FQNNGV. CDR3 length: 15 amino acids. The CDR3 reads CASSLGGLGTYEQYF. The CDR3, as DNA: TGTGCCAGCAGCTTAGGGGGACTAGGCACCTACGAGCAGTACTTC.

The V gene is TRBV28, the J gene TRBJ1-4; TRBD1 matches at 7 bases. The germline V gene has CDR1 MDHEN and CDR2 SYDVKM. With 4 bases clipped from V and 7 bases from J, the junction kept 9 bases outside the gene matches. CDR3 length: 15 residues. The DNA for the CDR3 is TGTGCCAGCAGTTCGGAGGGGGCAGGAGGTGAAAAACTGTTTTTT. Amino acid sequence: CASSSEGAGGEKLFF.

The chain carries TRBV6-1 and TRBJ2-1; TRBD2 agrees at 9 bases. The CDR3 has 17 amino acids. Germline values: CDR1 MNHNS, CDR2 SASEGT. V dropped 0 bases and J dropped 4; count of bases not matched to a gene: 7. The CDR3 region is CASSEAPFLAGYNEQFF. The CDR3 DNA reads as TGTGCCAGCAGTGAAGCGCCATTTCTAGCGGGGTACAATGAGCAGTTCTTC.

The V and J genes are TRBV19 and TRBJ1-4; D ambiguous. Germline lookup yields CDR1 LNHDA and CDR2 SQIVND (reference sequence). V was clipped by 3 bases and J by 6 bases, with 2 bases between them. The CDR3 is 11 residues long. CDR3 bases: TGTGCCAGTAGTATCTATGAAAAACTGTTTTTT. Residues: CASSIYEKLFF.

The genes are TRBV5-6 and TRBJ2-5; D is perhaps TRBD2 (6 bases). This CDR3 contains 14 residues. Germline V CDR1 and CDR2: SGHDT, YYEEEE. V was shortened by 3 bases and J by 5 bases, with 14 bases between the two germline ends. The CDR3 sequence is CASSSPGVRETQYF. The CDR3 DNA reads TGTGCCAGCAGCTCCCCGGGGGTTCGGGAGACCCAGTACTTC.

This sequence joins TRBV6-4 and TRBJ2-1; 9 bases are a match to TRBD1. This CDR3 contains 14 residues. Germline CDR1 is MRHNA and CDR2 is SNTAGT. With 5 bases clipped from V and 15 bases from J, the junction kept 14 bases outside the gene matches. The CDR3 is CASSPTGGKGETFF. CDR3 DNA: TGTGCCAGCAGTCCTACAGGGGGCAAGGGGGAAACGTTCTTC.

The chain recombines TRBV30 with TRBJ1-3, with 8 bases lining up with TRBD1. V was clipped by 3 bases and J by 2 bases; unmatched bases: 3. The germline V gene encodes CDR1 GTSNPN and CDR2 SVGIG (reference sequence). The CDR3 length is 14 residues. CDR3 coding DNA: TGTGCCTGGAGCGACAGGGGTGCTGGAAACACCATATATTTT. Protein product: CAWSDRGAGNTIYF.

This rearrangement joins TRBV18 to TRBJ2-1; TRBD1 agrees at 8 bases. This CDR3 contains 15 residues. J was trimmed by 1 base and V by 3 bases; bases with no gene match: 2. Germline V gene sequence: CDR1 KGHSH, CDR2 LQKENI. CDR3 region: CASSPTGESYNEQFF. For the CDR3, the DNA is TGTGCCAGCTCACCGACAGGGGAGTCCTACAATGAGCAGTTCTTC.

The genes are TRBV5-4 and TRBJ1-2; 9 nucleotides line up with TRBD1. The CDR3 totals 14 residues. The germline CDR1 and CDR2 sequences are SGHNT and YYREEE (reference sequence). Trimming at V came to 0 bases and at J to 4 bases, leaving 1 base not matched to a gene. The CDR3 sequence is CASSLEGQGYGYTF. The CDR3 coding sequence is TGTGCCAGCAGCTTGGAGGGACAGGGCTATGGCTACACCTTC.

This CDR3 reads CASSWDRGSSEAFF. The CDR3 coding sequence is TGTGCCAGCAGCTGGGACAGGGGGTCGTCTGAAGCTTTCTTT. V gene TRBV7-2 combines with J gene TRBJ1-1; 11 bases match TRBD1. This CDR3 is 14 amino acids long. With 4 bases clipped from V and 6 bases from J, the junction kept 4 bases outside the gene matches. The germline CDR1 and CDR2 sequences are SGHTA and FQGNSA.

The chain combines TRBV9 with TRBJ2-1; a possible D gene is TRBD2 (6 bases). V shed 0 bases and J shed 1 base, with 14 bases lying between them. The CDR3 length is 17 residues. CDR1 is SGDLS and CDR2 is YYNGEE in the germline V gene. The CDR3 nucleotides are TGTGCCAGCAGCGTAGACCCGGGAGTGGGGTCCTACAATGAGCAGTTCTTC. It is translated as CASSVDPGVGSYNEQFF.

The genes are TRBV7-2 and TRBJ2-7; D remains ambiguous. With 5 bases removed from V and 3 bases from J, the gap between germline ends came to 17 bases. The CDR3 totals 15 residues. CDR1 is SGHTA, CDR2 FQGNSA, per germline. CDR3 residues: CASSAEAQTGYEQYF. CDR3 DNA: TGTGCCAGCAGCGCGGAAGCCCAAACGGGCTACGAGCAGTACTTC.

The rearrangement links TRBV5-6 to TRBJ1-2, with 7 bases that match TRBD1. The V segment lost 6 bases and the J segment 6 bases; nucleotides outside the gene matches: 8. This CDR3 region has 13 residues. Per the germline V gene, CDR1 is SGHDT and CDR2 is YYEEEE. CDR3 in amino acids: CASTSGQNNGYTF. The DNA for the CDR3 is TGTGCCAGCACCTCGGGACAGAATAATGGCTACACCTTC.

The chain couples TRBV9 to TRBJ1-2; 8 bases align to TRBD1. Germline CDR1 SGDLS, CDR2 YYNGEE. The J segment lost 6 bases and the V segment lost 3 bases, leaving 4 bases of the junction unmatched. The CDR3 is 13 residues long. CDR3 amino acids: CASSGYRGNGYTF. The CDR3 nucleotides read TGTGCCAGCAGCGGCTACAGGGGGAATGGCTACACCTTC. The full variable domain, with the rest looked up from reference TRBV9 and TRBJ1-2, is DSGVTQTPKHLITATGQRVTLRCSPRSGDLSVYWYQQSLDQGLQFLIQYYNGEERAKGNILERFSAQQFPDLHSELNLSSLELGDSALYFCASSGYRGNGYTFGSGTRLTVV.

The rearrangement uses TRBV19 and TRBJ2-7; D gene unclear. The V end was cut by 3 bases, the J end by 0 bases, with 6 bases between. Germline V lookup: CDR1 LNHDA, CDR2 SQIVND (reference sequence). The CDR3 covers 13 residues. CDR3 sequence reads: CASSMRISYEQYF. The CDR3 DNA reads TGTGCCAGTAGTATGCGTATCTCCTACGAGCAGTACTTC.

The V call is TRBV2, the J call TRBJ2-1, with TRBD2 as a possible D gene (6 bases). This CDR3 spans 13 amino acids. CDR1 and CDR2 (germline): SNHLY, FYNNEI. V was pared by 6 bases and J by 5 bases, with 11 bases between. CDR3 in amino acids: CASRRLVNNEQFF. The CDR3 nucleotides are TGTGCCAGCAGGAGACTAGTGAACAATGAGCAGTTCTTC.

The rearrangement links TRBV7-3 to TRBJ1-4, with D tentatively TRBD1 (5 bases). Germline V gene sequence: CDR1 SGHTA, CDR2 FQGTGA. Trimming cost V 4 bases and J 10 bases, with 10 bases left between them. CDR3 length: 12 amino acids. The DNA for the CDR3 is TGTGCCAGCAGCTCGGGGGGGGGAAAACTGTTTTTT. Its translation: CASSSGGGKLFF.

This clone was found once. V gene TRBV30 combines with J gene TRBJ2-7; TRBD2 matches at 12 bases. V was pared by 5 bases and J by 0 bases, with 17 bases of the junction left unmatched. The CDR3 loop spans 19 amino acids. Germline CDR1 GTSNPN, CDR2 SVGIG (reference sequence). The CDR3 region has the DNA TGTGCCTGGGAGAAGAGACGGACTAGCGGGATAGAGAGCTCCTACGAGCAGTACTTC. It specifies CAWEKRRTSGIESSYEQYF.

V gene TRBV27 combines with J gene TRBJ2-3, with a weak D call TRBD2 (6 bases). V was clipped by 3 bases and J by 3 bases, with 16 bases between them. From germline, CDR1 is MNHEY and CDR2 SMNVEV (reference sequence). The length of the CDR3 is 16 residues. The CDR3 DNA sequence: TGTGCCAGCAGTTTCGGGGGAGCAAGGGTTACAGATACGCAGTATTTT. Protein product: CASSFGGARVTDTQYF.

The chain recombines TRBV19 with TRBJ2-2; 14 positions match TRBD2. Trimming at V came to 3 bases and at J to 3 bases, leaving 9 bases not matched to a gene. The germline gives CDR1 LNHDA, CDR2 SQIVND (reference sequence). This CDR3 contains 19 residues. The CDR3 sequence: CASSISKGTSGRDTGELFF. The CDR3 nucleotides are TGTGCCAGTAGTATCTCAAAAGGGACTAGCGGGAGAGACACCGGGGAGCTGTTTTTT. The full variable domain, in which reference TRBV19 and TRBJ2-2 provide the parts outside the CDR3, is DGGITQSPKYLFRKEGQNVTLSCEQNLNHDAMYWYRQDPGQGLRLIYYSQIVNDFQKGDIAEGYSVSREKKESFPLTVTSAQKNPTAFYLCASSISKGTSGRDTGELFFGEGSRLTVL.

V gene TRBV6-6 combines with J gene TRBJ2-2; TRBD1 matches at 8 bases. J gave up 5 bases and V 1 base, and 3 bases lay outside the gene matches. The CDR3 runs 15 residues. The germline gives CDR1 MNHNY, CDR2 SVGAGI (reference sequence). For the CDR3, the DNA is TGTGCCAGCAGTTACTTACAGGGGGGAACCGGGGAGCTGTTTTTT. This sequence encodes CASSYLQGGTGELFF.

The rearrangement joins TRBV6-5 to TRBJ2-2; D not resolved. The germline gives CDR1 MNHEY, CDR2 SVGAGI. This CDR3 region has 13 residues. The V end was cut by 6 bases, the J end by 0 bases, with 5 bases between. CDR3 DNA sequence: TGTGCCAGCAGCACTTCGAACACCGGGGAGCTGTTTTTT. Encoded protein: CASSTSNTGELFF.